This TCR beta chain originates from a study of shared clonotypes between healthy human individuals (TCRdb year 2020). Regarding the study in general: A couple of women and a few men aged 18 to 49 years were included in the cohort. The study deeply sequenced blood TCR repertoires of several healthy adults to estimate repertoire size and the extent of clonotype sharing between individuals. Different laboratories and diverse techniques were used to prepare libraries and sequence TCR repertoires, to increase sequencing depth and limit assay-specific biases. For each donor, CD4 naive and CD4 memory were each given three plates, CD8 naive was given two plates, and CD8 memory was given one plate. Each donor's leukapheresis produced roughly between about 0.9 and 9.5 billion PBMCs.

TCR CDR3 regions were amplified from genomic DNA by multiplex PCR using the deep immunoSEQ assay. Genomic DNA extracted from each cell subset was distributed evenly over all wells of several immunoSEQ 96-well plates, and each plate served as one replicate. For sorted subsets, about 210 ng of genomic DNA, equivalent to around 30,000 T cell genomes, went into each replicate PCR. The purified libraries were quantified using a Qubit 3.0 fluorometer, sized with a Bioanalyzer 2100, and then quantified again using the KAPA Library Quantification kit. Each immunoSEQ 96-well plate was sequenced on its own single-read 150-cycle Illumina NextSeq 550 flow cell. The authors processed their data as follows. Because the immunoSEQ output included only junctional sequences and no quality scores, the filtering could not be the same as the filtering used for full-length reads. Sequences were annotated with PyIR, a Python wrapper for IgBLAST v1.9, and V/J genes and CDR3 were assigned using IMGT germline references. Reads with weak V/J assignments (E-value above 1e-6), missing CDR3, stop codons, out-of-frame junctions, or ambiguous translated residues were removed. V3J clonotypes were defined as sequences sharing the same inferred V gene, J gene, and CDR3 amino acid sequence. To compute the percentage overlap between repertoires, the number of shared unique clonotypes was divided by the size of the smaller repertoire. Richness of each repertoire was evaluated using RTK rarefaction, the Chao1 estimator, and Recon v2.1 estimates of unobserved clonotypes. Generation probabilities for all TCRbeta clonotypes obtained by the gDNA method from a handful of donors were computed using OLGA. What TCRdb holds here is the immuneACCESS table cut down to in-frame rearrangements. Part of the clones is not present; checked against another copy, under half of the missing clones reflect an unresolved V gene, and the others are unexplained. V and J calls and clone size come straight from that table; D and trimming were deduced from the DNA. In this sample the table shows about 320,000 clones, around nine tenths of which occur a single time. Around 15% of the sample rests with the top ten.

General findings and caveats noted by the study authors: Sampling was restricted to blood, and TCR repertoires in tissue are likely to differ from TCR repertoires in blood. Compared with non-shared clonotypes, the clonotypes found in all four sorted-subset donors had higher generation probabilities. Naive subsets generally had larger estimated clonotype richness than memory subsets. Pairwise subsampling indicated that sequencing depth was expected to affect the degree of clonotype sharing among donors. Rarefaction of sorted-subset datasets indicated incomplete sequencing despite the large sequencing depth. Because the study included only a small number of donors, the genetic and exposure-history diversity represented was limited. Across four donors, around 5% of naive CD4, roughly 3.5% of naive CD8, 2.3% of memory CD4, and 0.3% to 0.45% of memory CD8 clonotypes were shared.

Healthy HIV-negative adults with no recently reported acute infections or vaccinations were included as donors. Every donor was a Caucasian adult living in Nashville, Tennessee, USA. CD8 memory samples were composed of magnetically selected CD45RO+ cells combined with CCR7-negative CD45RA+ effector memory (TemRA) cells. Blood was collected by leukapheresis, and PBMCs were isolated by Ficoll-Histopaque density gradient centrifugation and then cryopreserved in liquid nitrogen vapor phase. Purity and quantity of every magnetically sorted T cell population were checked by analytical flow cytometry. Each sorted fraction had its genomic DNA isolated and then quantified by UV absorbance on a Nanodrop 2000c. A note on this clone: The antigen this receptor binds is unknown. Base quality data are lacking; no much larger clone is found one base away.

Sequenced input: memory CD8+ T cells sorted from blood. Read against the paper, the sample's cell subset or site label means: CD45RO+ cells pooled with CCR7-negative TemRA cells. The TCR originated in a man aged 18 to 30 in good health.

The CDR3 reads as follows: CASGTTGEQYF. In nucleotide form, the sequence is TGTGCCTCCGGGACTACGGGAGAGCAGTACTTC. The V gene is TRBV2 and the J gene is TRBJ2-7, and TRBD2 matches 7 of the central bases. Relative to germline, V is missing 11 bases and J is missing 7 bases, with 8 bases of the junction outside any gene match. Inclusive of the bounding cysteine and phenylalanine, the CDR3 is 11 residues long. Just the 33-base CDR3 DNA is kept, in frame starting at base 1. In the germline V gene, CDR1 corresponds to SNHLY and CDR2 to FYNNEI. Outside the CDR3, residues come from the reference TRBV2 and TRBJ2-7 proteins, so the full variable domain is: EPEVTQTPSHQVTQMGQEVILRCVPISNHLYFYWYRQILGQKVEFLVSFYNNEISEKSEIFDDQFSVERPDGSNFTLKIRSTKLEDSAMYFCASGTTGEQYFGPGTRLTVT.